A single T cell receptor (beta chain) is shown here with its context. Its antigen is not identified. This record belongs to a study of STAT5B mutations in CD4+ large granular lymphocyte leukemia. Points from the study as a whole: No patients shared main leukemic clonotypes, though approximately 26% appeared at low frequency elsewhere. Data were not HLA-matched across samples.

Control samples were healthy donors' buffy coats. Germline V gives CDR1 SGHTA, CDR2 FQGNSA. Trimming removed 1 base from V and 0 bases from J; junction bases left unmatched: 8. The CDR3 spans 17 residues. Libraries were prepared by immunoSEQ multiplex PCR; TCRdb keeps only in-frame clonotypes and omits some of them. This repertoire shows tens of thousands of clones, less than 80% found once; its top ten account for about 0.6%. The genes are TRBV7-2 and TRBJ2-7; 8 bases agree with TRBD2. The sequencing input was CD4+ T cells from blood buffy coats. The receptor was derived from a human donor in good health. CDR3 protein: CASSLVSGAGGSYEQYF. In DNA form, the CDR3 reads TGTGCCAGCAGCTTAGTCTCGGGGGCGGGAGGCTCCTACGAGCAGTACTTC.